This is a list of T cell receptor beta chains from one sample in a study of T cell responses to AZD1222 COVID-19 vaccine. Clones were read by immunoSEQ multiplex PCR, and TCRdb kept only the in-frame ones, dropping some. The data contain approximately 120,000 clones, over 75% of them singletons. The sample here was peripheral blood, taken on day 0 of AZD1222 vaccination. These receptors were obtained from an adult in good health. Both conserved end residues are part of each CDR3. Fields, in order: CDR3 length, clone size, J gene, V gene, D gene, CDR3 DNA, CDR3 protein. A D gene is named only where the DNA matches it firmly. Clone size is given for some rows only: seen once, a few or many times, or a class if the clone is expanded.

15 . TRBJ2-3 TRBV28 TRBD1 TGTGCCAGCAGTGCGGACAGGGGACTCACAGATACGCAGTATTTT CASSADRGLTDTQYF
15 once TRBJ2-3 TRBV6-4 TRBD2 TGTGCCAGCAGTACCGGGGGGGGAGGGCCAGATACGCAGTATTTT CASSTGGGGPDTQYF
18 . TRBJ2-6 TRBV6-1 TRBD1 TGTGCCAGCAGTGAATGGGCGAGGACAGGGACTGGGGCCAACGTCCTGACTTTC CASSEWARTGTGANVLTF
13 . TRBJ1-2 TRBV6-5 . TGTGCCAGCACCCTAGACAGCACCTATGGCTACACCTTC CASTLDSTYGYTF
12 once TRBJ1-1 TRBV11-3 . TGTGCCAGCAGGGAAGGGAACACTGAAGCTTTCTTT CASREGNTEAFF
16 . TRBJ2-1 TRBV5-8 TRBD2 TGTGCCAGCAGCAGAAGGAGCGGGAGGGCGAAAAATGAGCAGTTCTTC CASSRRSGRAKNEQFF
14 once TRBJ1-2 TRBV9 TRBD1 TGTGCCAGCAGCGACGGACAGGGGGCGTATGGCTACACCTTC CASSDGQGAYGYTF
13 once TRBJ2-1 TRBV9 . TGTGCCAGCACCACCGAAGCGGGCAATGAGCAGTTCTTC CASTTEAGNEQFF
13 . TRBJ2-5 TRBV3-1/TRBV3-2 . TGTGCCAGCAGCCAGATGGACCCCGGGACCCAGTACTTC CASSQMDPGTQYF
13 . TRBJ2-2 TRBV5-4 . TGTGCCAGCAGCTCCGGGCACACCGGGGAGCTGTTTTTT CASSSGHTGELFF
12 . TRBJ1-2 TRBV5-5 TRBD1 TGTGCCAGCAGTGCGACAGGGGGTGGCTACACCTTC CASSATGGGYTF
16 . TRBJ2-5 TRBV7-9 . TGTGCCAGCAGCTTAGCCGGGGGGACAGTTCAAGAGACCCAGTACTTC CASSLAGGTVQETQYF
16 . TRBJ2-1 TRBV3-1/TRBV3-2 TRBD2 TGTGCCAGCAGCCAAGAAGGACTAGCGGGGGGCAATGAGCAGTTCTTC CASSQEGLAGGNEQFF
14 . TRBJ1-4 TRBV6-5 . TGTGCCAGCAGTTACGGGCAGGGTTGGGAAAAACTGTTTTTT CASSYGQGWEKLFF
18 . TRBJ1-4 TRBV5-1 TRBD1 TGCGCCAGCAGCCCCGGACCTCAGGGGGCGTCCACTAATGAAAAACTGTTTTTT CASSPGPQGASTNEKLFF
15 . TRBJ2-5 TRBV5-1 . TGCGCCAGCAGACATCCGGGGGCCGAACGGGAGACCCAGTACTTC CASRHPGAERETQYF
14 . TRBJ2-1 TRBV3-1/TRBV3-2 TRBD2 TGTGCCAGCAGCCAACGACTAGCGTCAGATGAGCAGTTCTTC CASSQRLASDEQFF